The rows below give T cell receptor beta chains drawn from one sample of a study of OX40 agonist ivuxolimab in advanced cancers. Produced via immunoSEQ multiplex PCR; TCRdb's table is partial and in-frame only. The sample lists about 69,000 clones; 90% were seen once. The source was CD4+ or CD8+ T cells sorted from blood, collected in a trial of the OX40 agonist ivuxolimab. Source of these receptors: an adult with an advanced solid tumor such as melanoma, head and neck, liver or kidney cancer. Both conserved end residues are part of each CDR3. The D gene is left open where the match is weak. Size tells how often a clone was seen (once, few, many) or the class of an expanded clone, and some rows leave it out.

>TRBV28|TRBJ1-2|few|-
TGTGCCAGCAGTGCACAGTACTATGGCTACACCTTC
CASSAQYYGYTF
>TRBV5-1|TRBJ2-3|-|-
TGCGCCAGCACGGGGAATGCGGCCTCCACAGATACGCAGTATTTT
CASTGNAASTDTQYF
>TRBV7-2|TRBJ2-3|-|-
TGTGCCAGCAGCTCATCTATAGCGACAGATACGCAGTATTTT
CASSSSIATDTQYF
>TRBV7-9|TRBJ2-7|-|-
TGTGCCAGCAGCCCATCCCGTCTAAACCACTACGAGCAGTACTTC
CASSPSRLNHYEQYF
>TRBV11-2|TRBJ1-1|-|-
TGTGCCAGCAGCCAAGAGCGGGGGAACACTGAAGCTTTCTTT
CASSQERGNTEAFF
>TRBV7-6|TRBJ2-3|-|-
TGTGCCAGCAGCCTGAGATCGGGCGGGATCGATACGCAGTATTTT
CASSLRSGGIDTQYF
>TRBV5-6|TRBJ2-2|-|-
TGTGCCAGCAGCCCGCCAGGCTTGAACACCGGGGAGCTGTTTTTT
CASSPPGLNTGELFF
>TRBV28|TRBJ2-7|-|-
TGTGCCAGCAGTTCTACTTACCCCTACGAGCAGTACTTC
CASSSTYPYEQYF
>TRBV5-4|TRBJ2-4|-|TRBD2
TGTGCCAGCAGCAGGCGGGGGGGACTAGCCAAAAACATTCAGTACTTC
CASSRRGGLAKNIQYF
>TRBV5-1|TRBJ1-4|-|-
TGCGCCAGCAGCTGGAATGGGGACACAACAAATGAAAAACTGTTTTTT
CASSWNGDTTNEKLFF
>TRBV30|TRBJ2-3|-|-
TGTGCCTGGAGTGTTCTCACAGATACGCAGTATTTT
CAWSVLTDTQYF
>TRBV7-3|TRBJ2-1|-|TRBD2
TGTGCCAGCAGCTTACAAAGTGGGCTAGCGGGGATGAATGAGCAGTTCTTC
CASSLQSGLAGMNEQFF
>TRBV30|TRBJ2-3|-|-
TGTGCCTGCATACCAGGGAATACGCAGTATTTT
CACIPGNTQYF
>TRBV25-1|TRBJ2-1|-|-
TGTGCCAGCAGTGGAGGAGCCCAGGATGAGCAGTTCTTC
CASSGGAQDEQFF
>TRBV7-6|TRBJ2-5|once|-
TGTGCCAGCAGCTTCCACGGGGAGCCGTCGGGGACCCAGTACTTC
CASSFHGEPSGTQYF
>TRBV19|TRBJ2-2|-|-
TGTGCCAGTAATCTGGGGACGAACACCGGGGAGCTGTTTTTT
CASNLGTNTGELFF
>TRBV28|TRBJ1-2|-|-
TGTGCCAGCAGTCCCGGGACGTCCCGACTTAACTATGGCTACACCTTC
CASSPGTSRLNYGYTF
>TRBV28|TRBJ2-6|-|-
TGTGCCAGCAGTTTTATCCGACTACTCCTACCCACATCTGGGGCCAACGTCCTGACTTTC
CASSFIRLLLPTSGANVLTF
>TRBV19|TRBJ2-7|-|TRBD1
TGTGCCAGCAGACAGGGGGTCGTGCAGTACTTC
CASRQGVVQYF
>TRBV6-6|TRBJ1-3|-|-
TGTGCCAGCAGGGAGCTGGGAGCTGGAAACACCATATATTTT
CASRELGAGNTIYF